The 20 T cell receptor beta chains below all came from one sample that was sequenced in a study of T cells in localized non-small cell lung cancer. Clones were sequenced by immunoSEQ multiplex PCR, and TCRdb holds only the in-frame ones, with some missing. The repertoire holds about 11,000 clones, with roughly 29% as singletons. The material was lung tumor tissue, obtained before any cancer treatment. The receptors shown here come from a man aged 35 to 70 with stage I lung adenocarcinoma.

V gene TRBV11-3 combines with J gene TRBJ2-5; D possibly matches TRBD1 or TRBD2 (6 bases each). The CDR3 contains 14 residues. Germline V CDR1 and CDR2: SGHNT, YENEEA. Trimming took 8 bases from V and 5 from J, leaving 18 bases between them. The CDR3 bases are TGTGCCAGCCAGACCGTGAGGGGGGTTGAGACCCAGTACTTC. This codes for CASQTVRGVETQYF.

Many counts were recorded for this clone. V usage is TRBV12-2 and J usage is TRBJ1-2; the D segment call TRBD1 is taken from the table without a DNA check. TRBV12-2 is termed a pseudogene. The CDR3 is 15 residues long. CDR3: CAIQGARSLGYGYTF. The DNA for the CDR3 is TGTGCCATCCAGGGGGCTAGGAGTCTGGGCTATGGCTACACCTTC.

The table lists this clone with a few counts. This chain connects TRBV9 to TRBJ1-1; D ambiguous. This CDR3 contains 15 residues. The V end was cut by 6 bases, the J end by 0 bases, with 15 bases between. From germline, CDR1 is SGDLS and CDR2 YYNGEE. CDR3 sequence (DNA): TGTGCCAGCAAGGGCCCGAGGACCGTGAACACTGAAGCTTTCTTT. Its protein product is CASKGPRTVNTEAFF.

This clone has just a few counts. The chain links TRBV29-1 to TRBJ1-2; 9 nucleotides agree with TRBD1. With 7 bases clipped from V and 3 bases from J, the junction kept 6 bases outside the gene matches. CDR1 is SQVTM and CDR2 is ANQGSEA in the germline V gene. This CDR3 is 13 amino acids long. The CDR3 bases are TGCAGCGCCCCGGGACAGGGAGACTATGGCTACACCTTC. This encodes CSAPGQGDYGYTF.

The rearrangement uses TRBV5-1 and TRBJ1-4, with 10 positions matching TRBD1. Losses at the gene ends were 3 bases for V and 5 bases for J; bases not matched to a gene: 1. From germline, CDR1 is SGHRS and CDR2 YFSETQ. The CDR3 is 14 amino acids. The CDR3 sequence is CASSSTGGNEKLFF. The CDR3 coding sequence is TGCGCCAGCAGCTCGACAGGGGGCAATGAAAAACTGTTTTTT.

This clone has more than one count but fewer than ten. The rearrangement uses TRBV19 and TRBJ1-1; D call uncertain. From germline, CDR1 is LNHDA and CDR2 SQIVND (reference sequence). The CDR3 has 12 amino acids. The V end was cut by 6 bases, the J end by 6 bases, with 11 bases between. The CDR3 DNA follows: TGTGCCAGTAGCCTCTACGGCCCTGAAGCTTTCTTT. Protein product: CASSLYGPEAFF.

This clone was picked up a small number of times. The chain carries TRBV28 and TRBJ1-4; the D gene is possibly TRBD1 (5 bases). Germline V lookup: CDR1 MDHEN, CDR2 SYDVKM. Trimming left V 2 bases short and J 8 bases short, with 15 bases between. CDR3 length equals 15 residues. CDR3 protein: CASSLLQGTSEKLFF. For the CDR3, the DNA is TGTGCCAGCAGTTTACTCCAGGGCACGAGCGAAAAACTGTTTTTT.

This chain connects TRBV11-3 to TRBJ1-2; tentative D call: TRBD1 (5 bases). Germline V CDR1 and CDR2: SGHNT, YENEEA. The V end lost 4 bases, the J end lost 3 bases, and 18 bases lay between the germline ends. This CDR3 region has 16 residues. The CDR3 bases are TGTGCCAGCAGCTACCATCTCCAGGGAAGGGACTATGGCTACACCTTC. It translates to CASSYHLQGRDYGYTF. The full variable domain, completed using reference TRBV11-3 and TRBJ1-2, is EAGVVQSPRYKIIEKKQPVAFWCNPISGHNTLYWYLQNLGQGPELLIRYENEEAVDDSQLPKDRFSAERLKGVDSTLKIQPAELGDSAVYLCASSYHLQGRDYGYTFGSGTRLTVV.

This clone was detected only a few times. This chain connects TRBV18 to TRBJ1-3; 7 bases map to TRBD1. In germline, CDR1 is KGHSH, CDR2 LQKENI. The J segment lost 0 bases and the V segment lost 3 bases, leaving 8 bases of the junction unmatched. CDR3 size: 17 residues. The chain's CDR3 is CASSPTSGGRSGNTIYF. CDR3 nucleotide sequence: TGTGCCAGCTCACCTACCTCAGGGGGTCGCTCTGGAAACACCATATATTTT. Drawing the rest from reference TRBV18 and TRBJ1-3, the complete variable domain is NAGVMQNPRHLVRRRGQEARLRCSPMKGHSHVYWYRQLPEEGLKFMVYLQKENIIDESGMPKERFSAEFPKEGPSILRIQQVVRGDSAAYFCASSPTSGGRSGNTIYFGEGSWLTVV.

The chain is built from TRBV11-3 and TRBJ1-2; D is possibly TRBD1 (5 bases). Looked up from germline, CDR1 is SGHNT and CDR2 is YENEEA. V was shortened by 5 bases and J by 6 bases, with 16 bases between the two germline ends. The CDR3 consists of 14 residues. CDR3 DNA: TGTGCCAGCAGCACCCGTTCGGGGACTGATGGCTACACCTTC. Residues: CASSTRSGTDGYTF.

The chain carries TRBV19 and TRBJ2-3; a weak D match, TRBD2 (5 bases). The CDR3 has 16 amino acids. Germline assignment: CDR1 LNHDA and CDR2 SQIVND (reference sequence). V shed 3 bases and J shed 2 bases, with 15 bases lying between them. DNA for the CDR3: TGTGCCAGTAGTATCAGCAGAGGGAGAACCACAGATACGCAGTATTTT. Amino acid sequence: CASSISRGRTTDTQYF. The complete variable domain, with remaining parts taken from reference TRBV19 and TRBJ2-3, reads DGGITQSPKYLFRKEGQNVTLSCEQNLNHDAMYWYRQDPGQGLRLIYYSQIVNDFQKGDIAEGYSVSREKKESFPLTVTSAQKNPTAFYLCASSISRGRTTDTQYFGPGTRLTVL.

This clone was observed a handful of times. This chain links TRBV6-7 with TRBJ1-5; TRBD1 is a possible D gene (6 bases). TRBV6-7 counts as an open reading frame of uncertain function. The CDR3 runs to 17 residues. With 0 bases removed from V and 3 bases from J, the gap between germline ends came to 15 bases. CDR3 DNA: TGTGCCAGCAGTTACTCGGCGGACAGCCTTATCAATCAGCCCCAGCATTTT. Its translation is CASSYSADSLINQPQHF.

This clone was recorded a few times. The chain employs TRBV25-1 and TRBJ1-3; D may be TRBD1 (6 bases). Germline assignment: CDR1 MGHDK and CDR2 SYGVNS. V was clipped by 2 bases and J by 7 bases, with 9 bases between them. The CDR3 consists of 13 residues. The CDR3 is CASSEVGGNTIYF. The CDR3, as DNA: TGTGCCAGCAGTGAAGTAGGGGGGAACACCATATATTTT.

This chain uses TRBV29-1 with TRBJ2-1; 8 bases line up with TRBD2. This CDR3 comprises 15 residues. The junction had 8 bases not matched to a gene; V was cut back by 3 bases and J by 4 bases. Germline CDR1 reads SQVTM; CDR2 reads ANQGSEA. CDR3 bases: TGCAGCGTTGAGGCAGACGGGGGGGATTACAATGAGCAGTTCTTC. Translated, it gives CSVEADGGDYNEQFF.

This clone showed up just a few times. The chain is built from TRBV6-8 and TRBJ1-1, with no clear D. Germline CDR1 MNHGY, CDR2 SAAAGT. This CDR3 comprises 14 residues. Trimming removed 5 bases at V and 4 bases at J, with 14 bases between. CDR3 sequence reads: CASSPKPGGTEAFF. The CDR3 DNA reads as TGTGCCAGCAGTCCAAAGCCGGGAGGCACTGAAGCTTTCTTT.

There are a few counts of this clone. The chain uses TRBV19 and TRBJ1-2, with 7 positions matching TRBD1. The CDR3 has 14 amino acids. From germline, CDR1 is LNHDA and CDR2 SQIVND (reference sequence). Germline trimming cut 9 bases from V and 2 bases from J; bases unmatched to any gene: 9. The CDR3 coding sequence is TGTGCCAGCCATGGACAGGCGCGCAACTATGGCTACACCTTC. Residues: CASHGQARNYGYTF.

The rearrangement uses TRBV19 and TRBJ1-3; D gene ambiguous. The CDR3 is 13 amino acids. Germline V gene data show CDR1 as LNHDA and CDR2 as SQIVND (reference sequence). Trimming removed 9 bases from V and 0 bases from J, with 9 bases in between. The CDR3 coding sequence is TGTGCCAGCTACAGCTTCTCTGGAAACACCATATATTTT. The encoded protein is CASYSFSGNTIYF.

The chain combines TRBV10-2 with TRBJ2-3, with D unclear. Germline V gene sequence: CDR1 WSHSY, CDR2 SAAADI. V was shortened by 4 bases and J by 2 bases, with 10 bases between the two germline ends. This CDR3 is built from 14 residues. The CDR3 here is CASSVERNTDTQYF. The CDR3 nucleotides read TGCGCCAGCAGTGTCGAGAGAAACACAGATACGCAGTATTTT.

The table lists this clone with many counts. The chain joins TRBV11-3 to TRBJ2-2; TRBD1 might be the D (6 bases). There are 16 residues in the CDR3. The V gene's germline CDR1 is SGHNT and CDR2 YENEEA. V lost 5 bases to trimming and J lost 5 bases, with 18 bases between them. The CDR3 DNA reads as TGTGCCAGCAGCCCCGGACAGATGCTGAAAACCGGGGAGCTGTTTTTT. It specifies CASSPGQMLKTGELFF.

Only a few counts were recorded for this clone. V and J are TRBV6-8 and TRBJ1-3; a weak D match, TRBD1 (5 bases). Germline V gives CDR1 MNHGY, CDR2 SAAAGT. Trimming left V 6 bases short and J 3 bases short, with 12 bases between. The CDR3 extends over 14 amino acids. This CDR3 reads CASRSDSRGNTIYF. The CDR3 nucleotides read TGTGCCAGCAGATCCGACAGTCGTGGAAACACCATATATTTT.